This T cell receptor beta chain was recorded in a study of blood T cell repertoires in COVID-19 (dated by TCRdb to about 2020). About the study as a whole: Samples from collaborators originated in the United States, Italy and Spain and spanned both the acute and convalescent phases of COVID-19. The material from the prospective study consisted of cDNA or gDNA derived from T cells, B-cell-depleted T cells, or PBMCs. Subjects who had been exposed to COVID-19, were actively infected with it, or had recovered from it provided the deeply sampled blood TCRbeta repertoires that made up the dataset. The repertoires were made available in a free public database intended to serve as a resource for research on the immune response to SARS-CoV-2. The samples were drawn from two sources: the first 160 participants of the ongoing ImmuneRACE study, and fewer than 1,500 subjects contributed by 6 global collaborators. Nearly every sample came with metadata listing a de-identified subject ID, COVID-19 status, age in years and sex. Where HLA class I and class II types were available, the types were taken from metadata supplied by the sample provider, not from assay-based typing.

TCRbeta CDR3 regions were amplified from genomic DNA by means of the immunoSEQ Assay, a bias-controlled multiplex PCR. The study's processing was this. Within the assay, amplification of reference gene primers was used to estimate how many nucleated cells each sample contained. To quantify the absolute abundance of each unique TCRbeta CDR3 rearrangement, sequence reads were collapsed and filtered. For each sample, productive Simpson clonality was calculated as the square root of Simpson's diversity index over productive rearrangements. TCRdb holds this immuneACCESS table with in-frame rearrangements only. Some clones are missing; in checked studies, unresolved V genes explain under half, and the rest has no known cause. V, J and clone size were drawn from that table, and D and trimming were deduced from the DNA. The sample table holds 100,000 to 150,000 clones, of which approximately 85% were seen once. The ten top clones hold 17% of the sample.

One collaborating source in Seattle enrolled patients during active infection and followed them longitudinally through the course of disease. Each collaborating institution followed its own protocols to collect whole blood in K2EDTA tubes. For TCRbeta analysis, collaborator samples were shipped as frozen whole blood, as isolated PBMCs, or as DNA extracted from either sample type. For CDR1 and CDR2, the germline V gene (reference sequence) lists LNHDA and SQIVND. Including cysteine and phenylalanine, the CDR3 has 15 amino acids. Left in the record is the CDR3 DNA by itself, 45 bases read in frame from the first base. Between the V and J ends, shortened by 7 bases and 7 bases respectively, the junction contains 20 bases. What the study reported, not specific to this receptor: The amount of clinical and demographic metadata varied by source and participant and was provided uncurated.

This clone was recorded only once. Its antigen target is currently unknown. There are no base qualities to consult, and no much larger clone falls within one base. Source material: peripheral blood. The chain is assembled from TRBV19 and TRBJ1-5; a tentative D call is TRBD1 (5 bases match). This clonotype originated in a man aged 30 to 45 with COVID-19, enrolled during active disease. The CDR3: CASTTSGRGRQPQHF. The DNA sequence is TGTGCCAGTACCACCTCGGGGAGGGGTAGACAGCCCCAGCATTTT.